Presented here are 24 T cell receptor beta chains from one specimen sequenced in a study of blood T cell repertoires in COVID-19. The data were produced by immunoSEQ multiplex PCR, yet TCRdb's version contains in-frame clones alone and is incomplete. The data contain 210,000 or so clones, roughly 84% of them singletons. The sequenced material came from peripheral blood. The receptor set was obtained from a human donor in a cohort sampled during active COVID-19.

V and J are TRBV10-3 and TRBJ1-3; the D is unclear. Trimming cost V 10 bases and J 0 bases, with 7 bases left between them. CDR3 length: 12 amino acids. Per germline, CDR1 ENHRY and CDR2 SYGVKD. CDR3 nucleotides: TGTGCCACCACAAACTCTGGAAACACCATATATTTT. Protein: CATTNSGNTIYF.

Remarks on this clone: Its ends do not fully match the called genes, so a read error is possible. V is TRBV6-5 and J is TRBJ2-3; D is possibly TRBD1 (5 bases). CDR1 and CDR2 from the germline V gene are MNHEY and SVGAGI. The CDR3 contains 11 residues. CDR3 in amino acids: CASVRKDQGIF. Written as DNA, the CDR3 is TGTGCCAGCGTGAGAAAAGATCAGGGTATTTTT.

The chain combines TRBV5-1 with TRBJ1-1; D is possibly TRBD1 (5 bases). The germline CDR1 and CDR2 sequences are SGHRS and YFSETQ. Deletions cut 3 bases from V and 1 base from J, with 16 bases between. CDR3 length: 16 amino acids. In DNA, the CDR3 is TGCGCCAGCAGCTCCTGGAGGGGCAGATCGAACACTGAAGCTTTCTTT. This sequence encodes CASSSWRGRSNTEAFF.

This clone was seen a handful of times. The chain uses TRBV5-1 and TRBJ1-3; D unclear. Germline lookup yields CDR1 SGHRS and CDR2 YFSETQ. Deletions cut 4 bases from V and 4 bases from J, with 12 bases between. The CDR3 loop spans 14 amino acids. The CDR3 nucleotides are TGCGCCAGCAGCCCTAGGAGTCCCGGAAACACCATATATTTT. This sequence encodes CASSPRSPGNTIYF.

J is TRBJ2-5 and V is TRBV12-5; TRBD1 is a possible D gene (5 bases). There are 14 residues in the CDR3. Trimming left V 0 bases short and J 4 bases short, with 9 bases between. Germline CDR1 and CDR2: LGHNT and FRNRAP. The CDR3 sequence: CASGLVPDRETQYF. The CDR3 DNA reads TGTGCTAGTGGTTTGGTTCCCGACAGAGAGACCCAGTACTTC.

The genes are TRBV6-6 and TRBJ1-5; D ambiguous. V lost 9 bases, J lost 4 bases, and 13 bases lay in between. The CDR3 totals 13 residues. Germline lookup yields CDR1 MNHNY and CDR2 SVGAGI (reference sequence). The CDR3 DNA follows: TGTGCCAGTTTGATCCGGGAAAATCAGCCCCAGCATTTT. It specifies CASLIRENQPQHF.

The chain combines TRBV19 with TRBJ1-3; 10 bases agree with TRBD1. This CDR3 has 14 amino acids. The V gene end was trimmed by 8 bases and the J gene end by 4 bases; junction bases not matched to a gene: 5. Germline CDR1 is LNHDA and CDR2 is SQIVND (reference sequence). CDR3: CASGDRGRGNTIYF. CDR3 sequence (DNA): TGTGCCAGTGGAGACAGGGGGCGAGGAAACACCATATATTTT. Supplemented by reference TRBV19 and TRBJ1-3, the full variable domain reads DGGITQSPKYLFRKEGQNVTLSCEQNLNHDAMYWYRQDPGQGLRLIYYSQIVNDFQKGDIAEGYSVSREKKESFPLTVTSAQKNPTAFYLCASGDRGRGNTIYFGEGSWLTVV.

The chain links TRBV18 to TRBJ2-6; D unclear. V shed 6 bases and J shed 0 bases, with 15 bases lying between them. Germline V gene sequence: CDR1 KGHSH, CDR2 LQKENI. This CDR3 has 17 residues. The CDR3 sequence: CASSALAANSGANVLTF. The CDR3 nucleotides read TGTGCCAGCTCTGCGCTGGCGGCTAACTCTGGGGCCAACGTCCTGACTTTC.

This clone was seen just once. The V and J genes are TRBV6-5 and TRBJ2-7; tentatively, D is TRBD1 (5 bases). This CDR3 has 14 residues. V gave up 7 bases and J gave up 3 bases, with 16 bases separating them. Germline CDR1 and CDR2: MNHEY and SVGAGI. This CDR3 is CASTSISGIYEQYF. For the CDR3, the DNA is TGTGCCAGCACCTCCATCTCAGGGATCTACGAGCAGTACTTC.

This clone was counted a few times. This chain links TRBV11-3 with TRBJ2-3, with 8 bases identical to TRBD2. Germline V gene lookup returns CDR1 SGHNT and CDR2 YENEEA. This CDR3 is built from 17 residues. J was trimmed by 2 bases and V by 0 bases; bases with no gene match: 7. CDR3 sequence (DNA): TGTGCCAGCAGCTTAGAGTTGGGACTAGACTCCACAGATACGCAGTATTTT. Translated, it gives CASSLELGLDSTDTQYF.

This chain links TRBV19 with TRBJ1-5; TRBD1 might be the D (5 bases). Trimming left V 1 base short and J 2 bases short, with 12 bases between. Germline-derived CDR1 and CDR2 are LNHDA and SQIVND (reference sequence). The CDR3 extends over 16 amino acids. CDR3 in DNA: TGTGCCAGTAGTATAGGTTCAGGGATCGGCAATCAGCCCCAGCATTTT. Its protein product is CASSIGSGIGNQPQHF.

This chain links TRBV18 with TRBJ1-6, with D tentatively TRBD1 (6 bases). V lost 2 bases and J 3 bases, leaving 11 bases between the germline ends. CDR1 is KGHSH, CDR2 LQKENI, per germline. The CDR3 has 16 residues. The CDR3 loop reads CASSPFVRGYNSPLHF. Here the CDR3 DNA reads TGTGCCAGCTCACCATTTGTCAGGGGCTATAATTCACCCCTCCACTTT.

The chain couples TRBV7-8 to TRBJ2-5; 7 bases are a match to TRBD1. Germline CDR1 is SGHVS and CDR2 is FQNEAQ. Trimming at V came to 7 bases and at J to 1 base, leaving 3 bases not matched to a gene. CDR3 length: 13 residues. The CDR3 nucleotides read TGTGCCAGCAACCGGGACAGCCAAGAGACCCAGTACTTC. This gives the protein CASNRDSQETQYF.

The chain employs TRBV6-5 and TRBJ1-6; 7 bases fit TRBD1. The V gene end was trimmed by 7 bases and the J gene end by 14 bases; junction bases not matched to a gene: 14. The CDR3 sequence is 14 residues long. Germline assignment: CDR1 MNHEY and CDR2 SVGAGI. The CDR3 nucleotides are TGTGCCAGCATGTCCGTAGGGGGCTACCCTGCCCTCCACTTT. This encodes CASMSVGGYPALHF.

The CDR3: CASSSLTGWVTEAFF. CDR3 nucleotide sequence: TGCGCCAGCAGTTCCCTGACAGGGTGGGTCACTGAAGCTTTCTTT. V is TRBV5-1 and J is TRBJ1-1; 7 bases align to TRBD1. The V and J ends lost 5 bases and 4 bases, in that order; junction bases with no gene match: 11. The CDR3 sequence is 15 residues long. CDR1 and CDR2 from the germline V gene are SGHRS and YFSETQ. The full variable domain, completed using reference TRBV5-1 and TRBJ1-1, is KAGVTQTPRYLIKTRGQQVTLSCSPISGHRSVSWYQQTPGQGLQFLFEYFSETQRNKGNFPGRFSGRQFSNSRSEMNVSTLELGDSALYLCASSSLTGWVTEAFFGQGTRLTVV.

The chain is built from TRBV27 and TRBJ1-5; a possible D gene is TRBD1 (5 bases). Germline CDR1 and CDR2: MNHEY and SMNVEV (reference sequence). Between the trimmed V and J ends, which lost 5 bases and 2 bases, there was a span of 16 bases. The CDR3 consists of 16 residues. CDR3 sequence reads: CASSLGSPGGNQPQHF. CDR3 coding DNA: TGTGCCAGCAGTCTCGGGAGCCCGGGGGGCAATCAGCCCCAGCATTTT.

The chain carries TRBV10-3 and TRBJ2-2; 9 bases line up with TRBD1. The ends lost 6 bases at V and 1 base at J; junction bases unmatched: 3. The CDR3 extends over 15 amino acids. The germline V gene has CDR1 ENHRY and CDR2 SYGVKD. The CDR3: CAISLGQGNTGELFF. The CDR3 DNA is TGTGCCATCAGCTTGGGACAGGGGAACACCGGGGAGCTGTTTTTT.

About this clone: A much larger clone sits a single nucleotide away, making a read error possible. The V gene is TRBV28, the J gene TRBJ1-1; D call uncertain. The CDR3 contains 13 residues. Trimming took 5 bases from V and 1 from J, leaving 8 bases between them. Germline V gives CDR1 MDHEN, CDR2 SYDVKM. The CDR3 region is CASSAPGNTEAFF. The CDR3 DNA follows: TGTGCCAGCAGTGCCCCAGGGAACACTGAAGCTTTCTTT.

The count of this clone is one. The J gene is TRBJ2-5, the V gene TRBV4-1; possible D gene TRBD2, 6 bases. Germline V CDR1 and CDR2: MGHRA, YSYEKL. Trimming removed 2 bases from V and 0 bases from J, with 10 bases in between. The CDR3 runs to 15 residues. CDR3 nucleotides: TGCGCCAGCAGCCAATGGGTAGCGGACCAAGAGACCCAGTACTTC. Its protein is CASSQWVADQETQYF.

The chain links TRBV6-6 to TRBJ2-3; D unclear. The CDR3 runs 14 residues. Germline V gene sequence: CDR1 MNHNY, CDR2 SVGAGI (reference sequence). The V end was cut by 1 base, the J end by 6 bases, with 11 bases between. This CDR3 reads CASSYFPDSDTQYF. For the CDR3, the DNA is TGTGCCAGCAGTTACTTTCCAGACTCGGATACGCAGTATTTT.

This clone was seen a handful of times. The CDR3 region is CASRTSGGSNEQFF. The CDR3 DNA reads as TGCGCCAGCCGAACTAGCGGGGGTTCCAATGAGCAGTTCTTC. V and J are TRBV5-1 and TRBJ2-1, with 11 bases lining up with TRBD2. Germline CDR1 SGHRS, CDR2 YFSETQ. The CDR3 contains 14 residues. V shed 7 bases and J 6 bases; nucleotides not matched to a gene: 6. Full variable domain (missing parts from reference TRBV5-1 and TRBJ2-1): KAGVTQTPRYLIKTRGQQVTLSCSPISGHRSVSWYQQTPGQGLQFLFEYFSETQRNKGNFPGRFSGRQFSNSRSEMNVSTLELGDSALYLCASRTSGGSNEQFFGPGTRLTVL.

The count of this clone is one. This chain connects TRBV11-3 to TRBJ2-1, with D hard to call. Germline V gene data show CDR1 as SGHNT and CDR2 as YENEEA. The germline V and J ends were trimmed by 5 bases and 0 bases, with 17 bases remaining between them. This CDR3 has 17 residues. CDR3 sequence (DNA): TGTGCCAGCAGCCCAACCTTCCTAGGCAGCTCCTACAATGAGCAGTTCTTC. Encoded protein: CASSPTFLGSSYNEQFF.

V is TRBV6-5 and J is TRBJ1-2; TRBD1 agrees at 9 bases. CDR3 length: 14 amino acids. Germline V gene lookup returns CDR1 MNHEY and CDR2 SVGAGI. Trimming at V came to 4 bases and at J to 8 bases, leaving 8 bases not matched to a gene. Here the CDR3 reads CASSSGTGLGGYTF. The CDR3, as DNA: TGTGCCAGCAGTTCCGGGACAGGGTTGGGAGGCTACACCTTC.

This clone was detected a few times. The V call is TRBV5-1, the J call TRBJ2-5; D gene unclear. V dropped 3 bases and J dropped 3 bases, with 12 bases sitting between them. This CDR3 is 14 amino acids long. The germline V gene has CDR1 SGHRS and CDR2 YFSETQ. CDR3 sequence (DNA): TGCGCCAGCAGCTCCACGCTAGGCGAAGAGACCCAGTACTTC. Translated: CASSSTLGEETQYF. Supplemented by reference TRBV5-1 and TRBJ2-5, the full variable domain reads KAGVTQTPRYLIKTRGQQVTLSCSPISGHRSVSWYQQTPGQGLQFLFEYFSETQRNKGNFPGRFSGRQFSNSRSEMNVSTLELGDSALYLCASSSTLGEETQYFGPGTRLLVL.